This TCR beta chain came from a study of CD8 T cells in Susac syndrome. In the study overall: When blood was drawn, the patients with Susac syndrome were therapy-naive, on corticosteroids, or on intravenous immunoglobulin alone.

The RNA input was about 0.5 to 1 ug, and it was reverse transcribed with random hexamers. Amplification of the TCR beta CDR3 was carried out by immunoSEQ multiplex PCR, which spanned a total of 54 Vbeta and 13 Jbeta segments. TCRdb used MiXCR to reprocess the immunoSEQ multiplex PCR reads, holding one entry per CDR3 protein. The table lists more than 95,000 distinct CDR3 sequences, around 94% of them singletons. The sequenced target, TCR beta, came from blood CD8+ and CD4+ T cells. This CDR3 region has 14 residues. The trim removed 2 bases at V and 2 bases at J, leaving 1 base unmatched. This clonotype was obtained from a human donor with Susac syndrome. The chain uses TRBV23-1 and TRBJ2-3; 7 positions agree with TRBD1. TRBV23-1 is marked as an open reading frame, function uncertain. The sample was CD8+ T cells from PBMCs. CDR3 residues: CASSQTGATDTQYF. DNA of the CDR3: TGCGCCAGCAGTCAAACAGGGGCCACAGATACGCAGTATTTT.